A single T cell receptor beta chain is shown here with its context. Its antigen remains unidentified. Base qualities are not recorded, but no much larger clone differs from it by a single base. The data stem from a study of T cells in localized non-small cell lung cancer (dated by TCRdb to about 2020). The study in broad terms: Comparing tumors with uninvolved tumor-adjacent lungs, the study looked at the T cell repertoires of 236 patients with early-stage NSCLC. NSCLC patients had a mean age of around 70 years, and around 140 were male and around 110 female. The cohort comprised 236 treatment-naïve NSCLC patients with resected, localized lung tumors.

The CDR3 measures 14 amino acids from cysteine to phenylalanine. Kept here is only the CDR3 DNA, which spans 42 bases and is read in frame from base 1. CDR1 and CDR2, looked up from the germline V gene (reference sequence), are SEHNR and FQNEAQ. The V and J ends are trimmed by 5 bases and 6 bases, leaving 13 bases between them. The paper as a whole reports these results and caveats: Since the design was exploratory, TCR variables were selected using unadjusted p-values with no false-discovery rate correction. Longer overall survival was associated with higher blood T cell density, whereas shorter survival was associated with higher adjacent-lung clonality. Of the top 100 tumor clones, a median of roughly 60 were detected in paired uninvolved adjacent lung; under 30 were also among that lung's top 100. Uninvolved tumor-adjacent lung showed the highest T cell clonality, higher than tumor, which suggests more focused antigenic responses in the uninvolved tumor-adjacent lung. Because multi-region sequencing of the tumors was not done, intratumor heterogeneity could not be ruled out.

TCR beta CDR3 regions were sequenced from DNA using the immunoSEQ Assay. The authors' pipeline ran thus. T cell density was computed as TCR beta template counts normalized to usable DNA estimated by amplifying housekeeping genes. Richness was estimated using the preseqR package, with extrapolation to 400,000 templates for PBMC samples and to 120,000 templates for tissue samples. Clonality was taken to be one minus Pielou's evenness. Differential abundance testing on productive amino-acid clonotypes, with a minimum total count of 5 and an alpha of 0.1, was used to identify tissue-enriched TCRs. The Jaccard Index and the Morisita Overlap Index were used to quantify repertoire overlap between compartments. TCR beta CDR3s were clustered by GLIPH together with public tetramer-defined viral CDR3s, and at least three viral sequences plus V-gene enrichment were required for viral motifs. In its TCRdb copy, this immuneACCESS table keeps in-frame sequences only and misses some clones. Where compared with another copy, unresolved V genes explain less than half of these, and the others have no known cause. D and trimming come from the DNA, and the V and J calls and clone size come from that table. Here the sample has approximately 54,000 clones; 80% to 90% occur a single time. The ten largest clones represent over 4% of the sample.

At diagnosis, tumor, uninvolved tumor-adjacent lung and peripheral blood were collected and then preserved as a mix of FFPE and fresh-frozen material. For TCR repertoire profiling, blood samples were analyzed in the form of peripheral blood mononuclear cells. The chain uses TRBV7-9 and TRBJ1-4, with a tentative D gene TRBD1 over 5 matching bases. The sample here was peripheral blood, taken before any cancer treatment. The receptor was derived from a woman between 40 and 69 years old with stage I lung adenocarcinoma. The base sequence is TGTGCCAGCAGCCTGACAGCTTACTATGAAAAACTGTTTTTT. This translates into CASSLTAYYEKLFF.